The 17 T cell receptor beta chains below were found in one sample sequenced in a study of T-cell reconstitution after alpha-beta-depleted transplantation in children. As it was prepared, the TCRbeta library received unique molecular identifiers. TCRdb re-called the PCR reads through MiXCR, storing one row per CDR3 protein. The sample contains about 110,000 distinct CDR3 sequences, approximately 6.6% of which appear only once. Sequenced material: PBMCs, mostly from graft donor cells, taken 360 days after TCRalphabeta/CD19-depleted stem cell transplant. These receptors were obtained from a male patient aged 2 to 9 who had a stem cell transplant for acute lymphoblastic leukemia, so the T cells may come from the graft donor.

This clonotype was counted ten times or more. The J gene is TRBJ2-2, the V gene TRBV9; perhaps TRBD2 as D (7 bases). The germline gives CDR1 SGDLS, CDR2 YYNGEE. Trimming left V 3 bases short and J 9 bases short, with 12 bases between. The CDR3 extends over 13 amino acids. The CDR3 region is CASSDGGLRELFF. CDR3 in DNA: TGTGCCAGCAGCGACGGGGGGCTAAGGGAGCTGTTTTTT. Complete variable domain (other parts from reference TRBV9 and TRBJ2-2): DSGVTQTPKHLITATGQRVTLRCSPRSGDLSVYWYQQSLDQGLQFLIQYYNGEERAKGNILERFSAQQFPDLHSELNLSSLELGDSALYFCASSDGGLRELFFGEGSRLTVL.

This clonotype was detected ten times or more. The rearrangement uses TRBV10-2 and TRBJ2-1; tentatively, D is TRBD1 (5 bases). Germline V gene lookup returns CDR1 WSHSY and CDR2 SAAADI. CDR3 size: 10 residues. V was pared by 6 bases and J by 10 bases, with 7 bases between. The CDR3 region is CASRGEEQFF. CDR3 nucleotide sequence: TGCGCCAGCAGAGGGGAAGAGCAGTTCTTC.

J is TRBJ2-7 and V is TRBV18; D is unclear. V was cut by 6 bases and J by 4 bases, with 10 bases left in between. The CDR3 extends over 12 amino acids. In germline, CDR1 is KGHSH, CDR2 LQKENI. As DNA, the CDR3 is TGTGCCAGCTCCCAAAAAGGGTACGAGCAGTACTTC. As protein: CASSQKGYEQYF.

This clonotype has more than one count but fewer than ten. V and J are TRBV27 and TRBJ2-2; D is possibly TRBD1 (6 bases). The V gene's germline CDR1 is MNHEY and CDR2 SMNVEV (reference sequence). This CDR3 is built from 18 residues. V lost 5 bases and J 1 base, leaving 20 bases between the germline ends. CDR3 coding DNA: TGTGCCAGCAGTCCTACTCATACCTCGGGACAGAACACCGGGGAGCTGTTTTTT. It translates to CASSPTHTSGQNTGELFF.

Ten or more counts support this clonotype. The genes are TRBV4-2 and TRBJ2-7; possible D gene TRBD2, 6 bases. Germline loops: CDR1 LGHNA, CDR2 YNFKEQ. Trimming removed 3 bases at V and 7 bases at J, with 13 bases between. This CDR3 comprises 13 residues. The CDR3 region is CASSHVTGGEQYF. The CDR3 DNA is TGTGCCAGCAGCCACGTTACTGGGGGGGAGCAGTACTTC.

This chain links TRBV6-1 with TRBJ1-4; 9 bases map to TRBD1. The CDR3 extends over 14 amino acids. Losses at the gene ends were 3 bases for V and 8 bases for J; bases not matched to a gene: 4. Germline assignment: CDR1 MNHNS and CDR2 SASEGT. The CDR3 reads CASSEDRGWEKLFF. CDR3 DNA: TGTGCCAGCAGTGAGGACAGGGGTTGGGAAAAACTGTTTTTT.

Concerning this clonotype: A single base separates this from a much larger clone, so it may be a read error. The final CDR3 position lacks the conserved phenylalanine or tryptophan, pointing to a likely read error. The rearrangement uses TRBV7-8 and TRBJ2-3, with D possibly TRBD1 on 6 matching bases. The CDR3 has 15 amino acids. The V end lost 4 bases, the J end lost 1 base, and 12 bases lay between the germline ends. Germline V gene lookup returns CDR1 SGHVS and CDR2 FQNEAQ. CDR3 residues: CASSSQGRGTDTQYL. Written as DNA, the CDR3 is TGTGCCAGCAGCTCGCAGGGGCGCGGCACAGATACGCAGTATTTA.

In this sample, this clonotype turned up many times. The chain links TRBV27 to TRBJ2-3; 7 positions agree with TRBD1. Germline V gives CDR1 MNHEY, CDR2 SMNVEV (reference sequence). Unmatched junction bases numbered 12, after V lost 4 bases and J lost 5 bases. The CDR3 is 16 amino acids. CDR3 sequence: CASSSLTGKTRDTQYF. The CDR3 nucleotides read TGTGCCAGCAGTTCCTTGACAGGGAAGACCCGAGATACGCAGTATTTT.

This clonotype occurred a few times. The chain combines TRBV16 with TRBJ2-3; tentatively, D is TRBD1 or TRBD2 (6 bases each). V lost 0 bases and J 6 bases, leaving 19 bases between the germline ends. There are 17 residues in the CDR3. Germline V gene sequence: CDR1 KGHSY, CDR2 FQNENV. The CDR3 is CASSQSIGGLLEDTQYF. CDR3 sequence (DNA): TGTGCCAGCAGCCAATCTATCGGGGGCCTACTCGAGGATACGCAGTATTTT.

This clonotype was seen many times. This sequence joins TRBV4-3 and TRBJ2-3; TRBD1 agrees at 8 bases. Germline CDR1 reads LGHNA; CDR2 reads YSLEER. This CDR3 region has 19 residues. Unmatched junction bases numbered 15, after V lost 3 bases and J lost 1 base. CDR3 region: CASSHAKGIQGARTDTQYF. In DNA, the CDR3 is TGCGCCAGCAGCCACGCTAAGGGTATCCAGGGGGCCCGCACAGATACGCAGTATTTT.

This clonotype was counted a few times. The CDR3 bases are TGCAGTGCTAAGGGGCCAACTGAAGCTTTCTTT. Translated, it gives CSAKGPTEAFF. The chain has TRBV20-1 and TRBJ1-1, with D maybe TRBD1 (5 bases). Germline loops: CDR1 DFQATT, CDR2 SNEGSKA (reference sequence). V shed 4 bases and J shed 5 bases, with 8 bases lying between them. This CDR3 has 11 residues.

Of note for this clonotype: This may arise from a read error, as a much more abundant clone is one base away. Here the CDR3 reads CASSQTTGTDPNYLNTGELFF. The CDR3 nucleotides read TGCGCCAGCAGCCAGACGACCGGGACAGATCCCAATTATTTGAACACCGGGGAGCTGTTTTTT. The chain couples TRBV4-1 to TRBJ2-2, with 7 bases identical to TRBD1. The CDR3 sequence is 21 residues long. Trimming cost V 3 bases and J 1 base; bases outside gene matches: 20. Germline loops: CDR1 MGHRA, CDR2 YSYEKL.

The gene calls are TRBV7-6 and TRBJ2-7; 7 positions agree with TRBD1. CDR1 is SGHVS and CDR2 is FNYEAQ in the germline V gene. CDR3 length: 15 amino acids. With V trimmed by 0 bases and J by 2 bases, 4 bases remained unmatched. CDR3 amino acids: CASSLAGTAAYEQYF. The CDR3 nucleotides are TGTGCCAGCAGCTTAGCGGGGACAGCCGCCTACGAGCAGTACTTC. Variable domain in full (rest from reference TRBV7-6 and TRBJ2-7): GAGVSQSPRYKVTKRGQDVALRCDPISGHVSLYWYRQALGQGPEFLTYFNYEAQQDKSGLPNDRFSAERPEGSISTLTIQRTEQRDSAMYRCASSLAGTAAYEQYFGPGTRLTVT.

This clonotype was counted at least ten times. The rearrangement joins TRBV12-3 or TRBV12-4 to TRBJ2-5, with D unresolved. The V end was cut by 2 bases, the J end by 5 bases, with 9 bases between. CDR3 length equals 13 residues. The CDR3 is CASSLSLRETQYF. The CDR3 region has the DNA TGTGCCAGCAGTTTAAGCCTCCGGGAGACCCAGTACTTC.

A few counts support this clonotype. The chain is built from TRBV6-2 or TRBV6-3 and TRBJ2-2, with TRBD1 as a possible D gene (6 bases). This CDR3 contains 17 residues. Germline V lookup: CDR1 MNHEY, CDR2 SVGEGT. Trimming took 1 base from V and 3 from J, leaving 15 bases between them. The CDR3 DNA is TGTGCCAGCAGTTACTACCCCGGACAGTCTTACACCGGGGAGCTGTTTTTT. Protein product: CASSYYPGQSYTGELFF.

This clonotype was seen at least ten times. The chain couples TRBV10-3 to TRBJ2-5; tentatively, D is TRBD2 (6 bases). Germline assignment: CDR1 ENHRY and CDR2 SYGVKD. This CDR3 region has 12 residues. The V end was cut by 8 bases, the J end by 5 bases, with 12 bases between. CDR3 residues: CAIGGTWETQYF. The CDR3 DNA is TGTGCCATCGGCGGGACTTGGGAGACCCAGTACTTC.

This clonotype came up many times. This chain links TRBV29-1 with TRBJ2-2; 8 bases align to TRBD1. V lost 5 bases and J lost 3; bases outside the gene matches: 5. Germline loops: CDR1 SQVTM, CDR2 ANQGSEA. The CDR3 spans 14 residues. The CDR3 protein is CSVPRGLDTGELFF. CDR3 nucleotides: TGCAGCGTTCCCAGGGGGCTAGACACCGGGGAGCTGTTTTTT.